The text below deals with one T cell receptor beta chain. This record comes from a study of shared clonotypes between healthy human individuals. Positive CCR7 selection of CD45RO-negative cells yielded the naive CD8 cells, and terminally differentiated effector memory CD45RA+ cells were excluded. The CDR3 consists of 11 residues. Germline CDR1 reads SNHLY; CDR2 reads FYNNEI. The V end was cut by 3 bases, the J end by 5 bases, with 4 bases between. Profiled with immunoSEQ multiplex PCR; TCRdb holds only in-frame clones, not every one. The table lists approximately 600,000 clones, about 95% of them singletons.

The chain has TRBV2 and TRBJ2-5; D is ambiguous. The receptor's source is a woman in her twenties or thirties in good health. The sequenced sample consisted of naive CD8+ T cells sorted from blood. In nucleotides, the CDR3 is TGTGCCAGCAGTGATAGGGAGACCCAGTACTTC. Translating it yields CASSDRETQYF.